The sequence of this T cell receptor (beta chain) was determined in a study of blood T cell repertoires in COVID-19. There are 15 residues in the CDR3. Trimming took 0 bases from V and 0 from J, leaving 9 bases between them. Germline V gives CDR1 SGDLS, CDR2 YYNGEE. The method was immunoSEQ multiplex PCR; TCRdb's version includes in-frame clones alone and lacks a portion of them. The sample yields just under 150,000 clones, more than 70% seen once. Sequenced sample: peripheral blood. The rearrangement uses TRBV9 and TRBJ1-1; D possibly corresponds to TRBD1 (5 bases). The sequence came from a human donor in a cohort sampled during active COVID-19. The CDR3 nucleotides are TGTGCCAGCAGCGTAGCTAGGGGTTTGAACACTGAAGCTTTCTTT. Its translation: CASSVARGLNTEAFF.